The 24 T cell receptor beta chains in this list originate from one sample, sequenced in a study of T cells in Graves' hyperthyroidism and ophthalmopathy (dated by TCRdb to between 2017 and 2020). Libraries were built with multiplex PCR. Sequencing was performed on an Illumina HiSeq 2000. Amplification of TCR beta CDR3 regions was carried out from RNA transcripts. A first-round RT-PCR of the TCR CDR3 used the HTBI primer set with the Qiagen OneStep RT-PCR kit. TCRdb handled the public reads itself, with Q25 trimming in fastp and clone calling in MiXCR, and kept productive beta chains. Under each unique CDR3 protein, matching rows form one entry showing the most common genes and DNA. The sample table shows roughly 700,000 distinct CDR3 sequences, and roughly 17% are seen once. Together, the top ten hold about 16% of the sample. The sequencing sample was made of blood. The receptor set was obtained from a man in his fifties with Graves' hyperthyroidism.

This clonotype was seen ten or more times. The CDR3 loop reads CASSLFETGDLDTQYF. The CDR3 DNA is TGTGCCAGCAGCTTATTTGAGACAGGGGATTTAGATACGCAGTATTTT. The chain links TRBV11-2 to TRBJ2-3, with TRBD1 matching over 8 bases. The CDR3 is 16 residues long. V dropped 2 bases and J dropped 5; count of bases not matched to a gene: 9. Germline lookup yields CDR1 SGHAT and CDR2 FQNNGV.

This clonotype was recorded at least ten times. This chain uses TRBV20-1 with TRBJ1-4, with D tentatively TRBD1 (6 bases). CDR1 and CDR2 (germline): DFQATT, SNEGSKA (reference sequence). This CDR3 has 14 amino acids. Trimming removed 3 bases at V and 4 bases at J, with 12 bases between. The CDR3 sequence: CSASFGQRNEKLFF. CDR3 in DNA: TGCAGTGCTAGTTTCGGACAGCGTAATGAAAAACTGTTTTTT.

The chain recombines TRBV5-6 with TRBJ1-5; perhaps TRBD1 as D (5 bases). V lost 2 bases and J 4 bases, leaving 13 bases between the germline ends. Looked up from germline, CDR1 is SGHDT and CDR2 is YYEEEE. This CDR3 is 15 amino acids long. The CDR3 region has the DNA TGTGCCAGCAGCTTCCGAAGGGGATCGAATCAGCCCCAGCATTTT. Translating gives CASSFRRGSNQPQHF.

A remark on this clonotype: This may come from a read error, since a much larger clone is one base off. The chain has TRBV4-3 and TRBJ1-1; D perhaps matches TRBD1 (5 bases). Per germline, CDR1 LGHNA and CDR2 YSLEER. V was trimmed by 1 base and J by 5 bases, leaving 17 bases between them. The CDR3 consists of 16 residues. The CDR3 is CASSQVEGLNSTEAFF. In DNA, the CDR3 is TGCGCCAGCAGCCAAGTCGAGGGGTTGAATTCTACTGAAGCTTTCTTT.

This clonotype came up many times. The chain is built from TRBV11-2 and TRBJ2-3; no firm D call. The CDR3 covers 13 residues. Germline V gene sequence: CDR1 SGHAT, CDR2 FQNNGV. Trimming cost V 2 bases and J 5 bases, with 8 bases left between them. The CDR3 spells CASSLTRRDTQYF. CDR3 bases: TGTGCCAGCAGCTTAACCCGGAGAGATACGCAGTATTTT. Full variable domain (remainder filled in from reference TRBV11-2 and TRBJ2-3): EAGVAQSPRYKIIEKRQSVAFWCNPISGHATLYWYQQILGQGPKLLIQFQNNGVVDDSQLPKDRFSAERLKGVDSTLKIQPAKLEDSAVYLCASSLTRRDTQYFGPGTRLTVL.

This clonotype showed up just a few times. The chain recombines TRBV6-5 with TRBJ2-1; a possible D gene is TRBD2 (6 bases). Per germline, CDR1 MNHEY and CDR2 SVGAGI. The CDR3 spans 17 residues. Deletions cut 2 bases from V and 0 bases from J, with 14 bases between. The CDR3 nucleotides are TGTGCCAGCAGTTACGCGGGGAGGATTACCTCCTACAATGAGCAGTTCTTC. This gives the protein CASSYAGRITSYNEQFF.

This clonotype came up a few times. This sequence joins TRBV15 and TRBJ2-7; D gene uncertain. The CDR3 sequence is 13 residues long. Looked up from germline, CDR1 is LNHNV and CDR2 is YYDKDF (reference sequence). V was cut by 0 bases and J by 4 bases, with 7 bases left in between. The CDR3 nucleotides read TGTGCCACCAGCAGAGATTCCGTATACGAGCAGTACTTC. Translating gives CATSRDSVYEQYF.

This clonotype was recorded many times. V is TRBV2 and J is TRBJ2-7; 7 bases line up with TRBD2. V was clipped by 5 bases and J by 6 bases; unmatched bases: 7. The CDR3 loop spans 13 amino acids. Germline V gene lookup returns CDR1 SNHLY and CDR2 FYNNEI. CDR3 coding DNA: TGTGCCAGCAGTCGGGAGGCGTCGGGCGAGCAGTACTTC. It codes for CASSREASGEQYF.

This clonotype was detected many times. The V call is TRBV2, the J call TRBJ2-5; D call uncertain. Trimming removed 8 bases from V and 1 base from J, with 14 bases in between. This CDR3 is 14 amino acids long. Germline CDR1 SNHLY, CDR2 FYNNEI. The CDR3, as DNA: TGTGCCAGCGAAGAAACGGGCTTCCAAGAGACCCAGTACTTC. Translated, it gives CASEETGFQETQYF.

The V and J genes are TRBV19 and TRBJ2-2; 8 nucleotides line up with TRBD1. The length of the CDR3 is 15 residues. The V gene's germline CDR1 is LNHDA and CDR2 SQIVND (reference sequence). With 7 bases clipped from V and 2 bases from J, the junction kept 6 bases outside the gene matches. The CDR3 coding sequence is TGTGCCAGTAAGAGATCAGGGGGCAACACCGGGGAGCTGTTTTTT. It specifies CASKRSGGNTGELFF.

At least ten counts were recorded for this clonotype. The chain couples TRBV30 to TRBJ2-7, with 12 bases that match TRBD2. The germline V gene has CDR1 GTSNPN and CDR2 SVGIG (reference sequence). The CDR3 runs to 14 residues. The V segment lost 0 bases and the J segment 4 bases; nucleotides outside the gene matches: 1. CDR3 sequence (DNA): TGTGCCTGGAGTGTCCTAGCGGGAGGGTACGAGCAGTACTTC. This encodes CAWSVLAGGYEQYF.

This chain links TRBV19 with TRBJ1-2; weak D call: TRBD1 (5 bases). V was shortened by 6 bases and J by 0 bases, with 11 bases between the two germline ends. Germline CDR1 reads LNHDA; CDR2 reads SQIVND (reference sequence). The CDR3 has 14 amino acids. CDR3 residues: CASRQDRPNYGYTF. The CDR3 region has the DNA TGTGCCAGTAGACAGGATAGACCTAACTATGGCTACACCTTC.

The sample holds many counts of this clonotype. The rearrangement links TRBV10-3 to TRBJ2-7; D remains ambiguous. Trimming took 0 bases from V and 5 from J, leaving 5 bases between them. The germline V gene has CDR1 ENHRY and CDR2 SYGVKD. This CDR3 has 12 amino acids. The CDR3 DNA follows: TGTGCCATCAGTGAGTCGAGCGACGAGCAGTACTTC. Protein: CAISESSDEQYF.

This clonotype was seen repeatedly, ten times or more. The V call is TRBV12-3 or TRBV12-4, the J call TRBJ1-5; no reliable D call. CDR3 length: 14 amino acids. V lost 1 base and J lost 7, with 11 bases in between. The chain's CDR3 is CASSLGRGPQPQHF. CDR3 sequence (DNA): TGTGCCAGCAGTTTAGGACGTGGCCCGCAGCCCCAGCATTTT.

This clonotype occurred many times. The J gene is TRBJ1-2, the V gene TRBV12-3 or TRBV12-4; maybe TRBD1 (6 bases). This CDR3 comprises 14 residues. V lost 5 bases, J lost 10 bases, and 20 bases lay in between. CDR3 in amino acids: CASSLWPEGGHYTF. The CDR3 nucleotides are TGTGCCAGCAGTCTGTGGCCGGAGGGGGGCCACTACACCTTC.

In this sample, this clonotype turned up many times. CDR3 nucleotides: TGCAGCGTTGATTCCCCAGAGAACACTGAAGCTTTCTTT. This translates into CSVDSPENTEAFF. The J gene is TRBJ1-1, the V gene TRBV29-1; D unclear. V lost 3 bases to trimming and J lost 1 base, with 9 bases between them. This CDR3 comprises 13 residues. The V gene's germline CDR1 is SQVTM and CDR2 ANQGSEA.

The CDR3 sequence: CASKIQGTEAFF. The CDR3 DNA follows: TGTGCCAGCAAAATCCAGGGGACTGAAGCTTTCTTT. J is TRBJ1-1 and V is TRBV2, with D possibly matching TRBD1 (6 bases). Trimming left V 7 bases short and J 5 bases short, with 11 bases between. CDR3 length equals 12 residues. The germline CDR1 and CDR2 sequences are SNHLY and FYNNEI.

Many counts were recorded for this clonotype. The rearrangement uses TRBV28 and TRBJ2-5, with 7 bases identical to TRBD2. The V gene end was trimmed by 4 bases and the J gene end by 2 bases; junction bases not matched to a gene: 4. The CDR3 consists of 14 residues. Germline V gene sequence: CDR1 MDHEN, CDR2 SYDVKM. As DNA, the CDR3 is TGTGCCAGCAGTTCCCAGCGGGAACAAGAGACCCAGTACTTC. It translates to CASSSQREQETQYF.

Here the CDR3 DNA reads TGTGCCAGCAGCTTAGATGCTGGCTCCTACGAGCAGTACTTC. It specifies CASSLDAGSYEQYF. V and J are TRBV7-9 and TRBJ2-7; no definite D call. Germline CDR1 is SEHNR and CDR2 is FQNEAQ (reference sequence). V gave up 1 base and J gave up 0 bases, with 7 bases separating them. This CDR3 has 14 residues.

This clonotype was observed many times. The chain combines TRBV6-1 with TRBJ2-1, with 10 bases that match TRBD1. J lost 9 bases, V lost 5 bases, and 10 bases had no gene match. Germline V gives CDR1 MNHNS, CDR2 SASEGT. The CDR3 is 15 residues long. CDR3 DNA sequence: TGTGCCAGCAGTTCCGGGACAGGGGTATGGAGTGAGCAGTTCTTC. Protein sequence: CASSSGTGVWSEQFF.

This chain links TRBV4-1 with TRBJ2-5; 9 bases line up with TRBD2. The CDR3 extends over 16 amino acids. The junction had 8 bases not matched to a gene; V was cut back by 1 base and J by 5 bases. CDR1 is MGHRA, CDR2 YSYEKL, per germline. The CDR3 DNA follows: TGCGCCAGCAGCCAAGTACGAGCGGGAGGAGGGGAGACCCAGTACTTC. Protein product: CASSQVRAGGGETQYF.

At least ten counts were recorded for this clonotype. CDR3 nucleotide sequence: TGTGCCAGCAGCTTAGATAATGACAGGGACGAGCAGTACTTC. This encodes CASSLDNDRDEQYF. This sequence joins TRBV11-2 and TRBJ2-7, with TRBD1 identical over 7 bases. Germline V gives CDR1 SGHAT, CDR2 FQNNGV. The J segment lost 5 bases and the V segment lost 0 bases, leaving 4 bases of the junction unmatched. The CDR3 runs to 14 residues.

This clonotype was counted between two and nine times. V gene TRBV18 combines with J gene TRBJ2-4; D is undetermined. CDR1 KGHSH and CDR2 LQKENI come from the germline V gene. Trimming removed 6 bases from V and 8 bases from J, with 11 bases in between. The CDR3 has 12 amino acids. The CDR3 DNA reads as TGTGCCAGCTCCCCGTCTAAAGACATTCAGTACTTC. As protein: CASSPSKDIQYF.

In its sample, this clonotype was seen a few times. The chain is built from TRBV20-1 and TRBJ1-1; D remains ambiguous. This CDR3 region has 13 residues. The germline V gene has CDR1 DFQATT and CDR2 SNEGSKA (reference sequence). Trimming left V 0 bases short and J 5 bases short, with 10 bases between. CDR3 region: CSARDGRGTEAFF. DNA of the CDR3: TGCAGTGCTAGAGATGGCAGAGGGACTGAAGCTTTCTTT.